This TCR beta chain was profiled in a study of blood T cell repertoires in COVID-19. Study details: COVID-19 samples collected from the United States, Italy and Spain covered acute and convalescent phases.

In the source study's methods: Estimation of nucleated cell counts relied on the amplification of reference gene primers. The protocol was immunoSEQ multiplex PCR, while the TCRdb copy is restricted to in-frame clones and leaves out a portion. V and J calls and clone size are given by that table; D and trimming were obtained from the DNA. The table has some 180,000 clones, around 80% seen once; the top ten hold 2.5% to 3.5%. The receptor was derived from a woman over 75 with active or convalescent COVID-19. Sequencing was done on a sample of peripheral blood.

The CDR3 protein is CASSFAQGVYEQYF. CDR3 bases: TGTGCCAGCAGCTTTGCTCAGGGGGTCTACGAGCAGTACTTC. The chain links TRBV7-2 to TRBJ2-7; 7 nucleotides agree with TRBD1. Germline-derived CDR1 and CDR2 are SGHTA and FQGNSA. The CDR3 has 14 amino acids. Trimming took 3 bases from V and 3 from J; bases not matched to a gene: 5.